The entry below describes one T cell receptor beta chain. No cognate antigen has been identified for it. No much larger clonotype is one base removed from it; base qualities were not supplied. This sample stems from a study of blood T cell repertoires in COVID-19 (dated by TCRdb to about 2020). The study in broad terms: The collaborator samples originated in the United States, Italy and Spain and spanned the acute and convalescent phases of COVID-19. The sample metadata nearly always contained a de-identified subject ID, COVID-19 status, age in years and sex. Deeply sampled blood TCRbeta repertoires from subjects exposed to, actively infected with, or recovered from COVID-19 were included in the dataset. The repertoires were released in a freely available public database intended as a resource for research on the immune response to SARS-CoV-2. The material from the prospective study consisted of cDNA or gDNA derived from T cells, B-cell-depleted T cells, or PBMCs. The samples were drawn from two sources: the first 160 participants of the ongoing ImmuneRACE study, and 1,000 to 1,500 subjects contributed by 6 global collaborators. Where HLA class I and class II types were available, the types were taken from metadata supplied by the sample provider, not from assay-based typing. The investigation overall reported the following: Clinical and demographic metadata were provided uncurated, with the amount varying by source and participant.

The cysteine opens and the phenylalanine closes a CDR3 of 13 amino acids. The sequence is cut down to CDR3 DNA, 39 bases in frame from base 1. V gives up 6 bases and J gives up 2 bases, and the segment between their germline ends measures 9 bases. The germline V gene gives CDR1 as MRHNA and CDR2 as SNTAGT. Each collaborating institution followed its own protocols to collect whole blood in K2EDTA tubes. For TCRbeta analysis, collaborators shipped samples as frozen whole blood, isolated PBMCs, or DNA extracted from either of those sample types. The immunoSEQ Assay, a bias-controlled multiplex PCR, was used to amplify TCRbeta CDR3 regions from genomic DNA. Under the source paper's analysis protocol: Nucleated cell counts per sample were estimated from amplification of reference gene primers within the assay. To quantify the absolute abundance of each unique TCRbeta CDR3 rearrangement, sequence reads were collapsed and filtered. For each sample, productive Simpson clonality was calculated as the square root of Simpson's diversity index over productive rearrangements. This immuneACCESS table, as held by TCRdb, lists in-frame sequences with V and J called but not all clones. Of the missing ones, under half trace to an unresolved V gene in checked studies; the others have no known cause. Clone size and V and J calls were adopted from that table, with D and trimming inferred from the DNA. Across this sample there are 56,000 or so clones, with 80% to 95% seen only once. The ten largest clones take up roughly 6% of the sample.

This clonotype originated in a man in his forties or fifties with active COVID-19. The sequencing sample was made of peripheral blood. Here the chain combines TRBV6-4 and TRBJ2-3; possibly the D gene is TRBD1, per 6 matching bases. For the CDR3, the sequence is CASRGQITDTQYF. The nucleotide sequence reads TGTGCCAGCAGGGGACAAATCACAGATACGCAGTATTTT.